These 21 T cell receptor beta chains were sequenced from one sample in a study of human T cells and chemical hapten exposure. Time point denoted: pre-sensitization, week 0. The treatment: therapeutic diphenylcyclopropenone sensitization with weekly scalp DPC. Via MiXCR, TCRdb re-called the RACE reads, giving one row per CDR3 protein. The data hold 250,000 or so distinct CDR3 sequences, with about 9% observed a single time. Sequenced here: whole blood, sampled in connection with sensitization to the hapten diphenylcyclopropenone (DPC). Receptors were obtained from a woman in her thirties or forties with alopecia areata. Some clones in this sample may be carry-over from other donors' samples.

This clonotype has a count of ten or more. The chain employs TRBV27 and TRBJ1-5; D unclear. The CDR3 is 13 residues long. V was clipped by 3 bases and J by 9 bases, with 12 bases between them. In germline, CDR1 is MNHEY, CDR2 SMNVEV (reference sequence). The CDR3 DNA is TGTGCCAGCAGTTTTAATGGGAAATCGCCCCAGCATTTT. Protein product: CASSFNGKSPQHF.

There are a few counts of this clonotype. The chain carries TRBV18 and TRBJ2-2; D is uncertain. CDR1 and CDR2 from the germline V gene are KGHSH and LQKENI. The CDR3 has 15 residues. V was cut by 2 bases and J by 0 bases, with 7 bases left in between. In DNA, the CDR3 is TGTGCCAGCTCACCATTAGCTCCGAACACCGGGGAGCTGTTTTTT. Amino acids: CASSPLAPNTGELFF.

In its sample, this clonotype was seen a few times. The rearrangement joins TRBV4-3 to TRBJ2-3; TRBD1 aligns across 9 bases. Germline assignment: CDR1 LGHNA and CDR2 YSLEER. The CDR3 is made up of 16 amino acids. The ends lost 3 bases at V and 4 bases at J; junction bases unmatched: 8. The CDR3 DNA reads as TGCGCCAGCAGCCAGACCCCGGGACAGGGCTCAGATACGCAGTATTTT. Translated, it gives CASSQTPGQGSDTQYF.

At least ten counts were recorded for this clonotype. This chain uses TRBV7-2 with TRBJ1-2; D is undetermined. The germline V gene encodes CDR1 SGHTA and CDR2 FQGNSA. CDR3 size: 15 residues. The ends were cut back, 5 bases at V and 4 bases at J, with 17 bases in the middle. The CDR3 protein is CASSQPLPVGYGYTF. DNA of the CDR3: TGTGCCAGCAGCCAACCCCTTCCGGTAGGCTATGGCTACACCTTC.

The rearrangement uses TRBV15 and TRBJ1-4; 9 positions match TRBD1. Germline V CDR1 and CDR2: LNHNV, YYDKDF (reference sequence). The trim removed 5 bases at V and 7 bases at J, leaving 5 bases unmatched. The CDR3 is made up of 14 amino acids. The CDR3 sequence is CATSAGQGFEKLFF. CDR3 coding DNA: TGTGCCACCAGCGCGGGACAGGGTTTTGAAAAACTGTTTTTT.

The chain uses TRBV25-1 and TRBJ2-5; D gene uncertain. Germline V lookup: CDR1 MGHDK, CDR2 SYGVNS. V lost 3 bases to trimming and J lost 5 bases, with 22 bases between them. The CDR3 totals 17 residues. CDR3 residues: CASSDIPSLKPRETQYF. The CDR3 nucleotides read TGTGCCAGCAGTGATATTCCGAGCTTAAAACCTAGGGAGACCCAGTACTTC.

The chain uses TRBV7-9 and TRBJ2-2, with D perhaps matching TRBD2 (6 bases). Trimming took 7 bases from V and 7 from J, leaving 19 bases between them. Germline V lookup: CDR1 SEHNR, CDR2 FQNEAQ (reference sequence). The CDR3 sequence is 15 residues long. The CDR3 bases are TGTGCCAGCAACGACTTCGGAGGGTATGGCGGGGAGCTGTTTTTT. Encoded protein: CASNDFGGYGGELFF.

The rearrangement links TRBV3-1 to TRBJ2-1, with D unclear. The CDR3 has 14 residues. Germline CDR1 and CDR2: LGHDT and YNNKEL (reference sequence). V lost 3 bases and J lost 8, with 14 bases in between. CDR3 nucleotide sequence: TGTGCCAGCAGCCAGGCCGCGTCCTCGTATGAGCAGTTCTTC. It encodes CASSQAASSYEQFF.

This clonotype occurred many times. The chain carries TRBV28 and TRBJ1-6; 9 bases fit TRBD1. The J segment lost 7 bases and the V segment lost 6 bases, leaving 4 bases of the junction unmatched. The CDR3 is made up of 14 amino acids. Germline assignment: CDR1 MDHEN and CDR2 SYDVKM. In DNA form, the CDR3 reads TGTGCCAGCAGGACCGGGACAGGGAATTCACCCCTCCACTTT. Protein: CASRTGTGNSPLHF.

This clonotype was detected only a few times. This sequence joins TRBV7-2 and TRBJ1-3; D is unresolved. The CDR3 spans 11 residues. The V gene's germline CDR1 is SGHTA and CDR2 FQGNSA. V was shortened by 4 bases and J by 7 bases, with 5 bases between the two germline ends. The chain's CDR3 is CASSSRNTIYF. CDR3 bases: TGTGCCAGCAGCTCCCGGAACACCATATATTTT.

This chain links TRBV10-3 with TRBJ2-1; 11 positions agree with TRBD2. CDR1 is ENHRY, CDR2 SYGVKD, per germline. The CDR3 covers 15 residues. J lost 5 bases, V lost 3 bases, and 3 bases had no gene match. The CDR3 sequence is CAISESSGRNNEQFF. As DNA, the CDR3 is TGTGCCATCAGTGAATCTAGCGGGAGGAACAATGAGCAGTTCTTC.

This CDR3 is CSARGRRKETQYF. The CDR3 DNA follows: TGCAGTGCTAGAGGACGGAGAAAAGAGACCCAGTACTTC. This chain joins TRBV20-1 and TRBJ2-5; no reliable D call. Trimming left V 1 base short and J 3 bases short, with 9 bases between. Germline loops: CDR1 DFQATT, CDR2 SNEGSKA (reference sequence). This CDR3 region has 13 residues.

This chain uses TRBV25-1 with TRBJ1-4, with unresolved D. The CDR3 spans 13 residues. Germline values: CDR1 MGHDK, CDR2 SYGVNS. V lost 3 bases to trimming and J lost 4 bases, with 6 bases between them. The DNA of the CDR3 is TGTGCCAGCAGTGACTCTAATAATGAAAAACTGTTTTTT. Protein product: CASSDSNNEKLFF.

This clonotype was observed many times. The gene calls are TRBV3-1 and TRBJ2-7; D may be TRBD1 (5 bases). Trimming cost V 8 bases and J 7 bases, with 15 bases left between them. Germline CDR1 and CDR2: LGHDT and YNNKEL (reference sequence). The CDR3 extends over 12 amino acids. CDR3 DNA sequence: TGTGCCAGCGGGTCACGAACAGGAGAGCAGTACTTC. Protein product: CASGSRTGEQYF.

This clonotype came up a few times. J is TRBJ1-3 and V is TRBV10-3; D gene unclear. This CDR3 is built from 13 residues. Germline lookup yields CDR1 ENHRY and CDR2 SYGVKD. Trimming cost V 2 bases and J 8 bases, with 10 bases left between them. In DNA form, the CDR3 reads TGTGCCATCAGTGAGATCGGCGGGGACACCATATATTTT. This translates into CAISEIGGDTIYF.

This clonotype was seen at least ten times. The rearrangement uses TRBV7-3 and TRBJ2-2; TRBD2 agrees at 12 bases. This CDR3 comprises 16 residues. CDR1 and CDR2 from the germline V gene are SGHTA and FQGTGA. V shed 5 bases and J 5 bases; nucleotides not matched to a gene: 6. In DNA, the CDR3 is TGTGCCAGCAGCCTACTAGCGGGAGGAGGGACCGGGGAGCTGTTTTTT. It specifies CASSLLAGGGTGELFF.

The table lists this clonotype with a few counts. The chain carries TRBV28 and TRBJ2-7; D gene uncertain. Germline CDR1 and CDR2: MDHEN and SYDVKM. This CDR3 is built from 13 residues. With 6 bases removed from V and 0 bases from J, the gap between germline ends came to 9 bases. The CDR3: CASSGQLSYEQYF. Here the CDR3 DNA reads TGTGCCAGCAGCGGTCAGCTCTCCTACGAGCAGTACTTC.

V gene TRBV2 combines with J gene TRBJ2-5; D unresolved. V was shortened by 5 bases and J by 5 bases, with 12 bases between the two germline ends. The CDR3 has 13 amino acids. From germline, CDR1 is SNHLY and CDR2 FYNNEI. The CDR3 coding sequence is TGTGCCAGCAGTTTGAGGCCCTGGGAGACCCAGTACTTC. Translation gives CASSLRPWETQYF.

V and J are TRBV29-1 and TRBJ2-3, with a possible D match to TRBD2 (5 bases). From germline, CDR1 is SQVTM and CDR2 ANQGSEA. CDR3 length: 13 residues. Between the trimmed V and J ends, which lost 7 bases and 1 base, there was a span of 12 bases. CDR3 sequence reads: CSARADGTDTQYF. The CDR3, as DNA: TGCAGCGCGAGAGCGGACGGCACAGATACGCAGTATTTT.

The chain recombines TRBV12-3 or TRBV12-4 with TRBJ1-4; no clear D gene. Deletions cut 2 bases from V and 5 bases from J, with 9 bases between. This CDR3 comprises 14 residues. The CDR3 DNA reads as TGTGCCAGCAGTTTACAGCTACGCAATGAAAAACTGTTTTTT. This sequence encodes CASSLQLRNEKLFF.

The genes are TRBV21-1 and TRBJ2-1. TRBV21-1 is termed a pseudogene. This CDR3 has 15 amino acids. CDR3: CASSKAPSLGDEQFF. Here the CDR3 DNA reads TGTGCCAGCAGCAAAGCGCCTTCTCTTGGAGATGAGCAGTTCTTC.